The 11 T cell receptor beta chains listed next were all sequenced from one sample in a study of blood T cell repertoires in COVID-19. Using immunoSEQ multiplex PCR, the repertoire was profiled, and TCRdb retains in-frame clones only, with some absent. The sample carries roughly 100,000 clones, approximately 83% recorded once. Sequenced sample: peripheral blood. The receptors were gathered from a woman at least 80 years old with active or convalescent COVID-19.

The V call is TRBV28, the J call TRBJ1-2; no definite D call. The germline V gene has CDR1 MDHEN and CDR2 SYDVKM. Trimming removed 2 bases at V and 6 bases at J, with 10 bases between. This CDR3 comprises 13 residues. The CDR3 protein is CASSLEHHNGYTF. The CDR3, as DNA: TGTGCCAGCAGTTTAGAACATCATAATGGCTACACCTTC.

The CDR3, as DNA: TGTGCCAGTAGTGTTAAGGCAGGGATCACTGAAGCTTTCTTT. Its translation is CASSVKAGITEAFF. The genes are TRBV19 and TRBJ1-1, with D perhaps TRBD1 (5 bases). Germline values: CDR1 LNHDA, CDR2 SQIVND (reference sequence). V lost 5 bases and J 4 bases, leaving 14 bases between the germline ends. This CDR3 has 14 amino acids.

Points on this clone: The DNA is omitted, as the CDR3 cannot be located on it reliably, and the CDR3 follows TCRdb's listing. The V gene is TRBV2, the J gene TRBJ1-4; the table names TRBD1, a call not compared with the DNA. The CDR3 has 14 residues if both end residues are counted. Germline V gene data show CDR1 as SNHLY and CDR2 as FYNNEI. CDR3 in amino acids: CASILGASNEKLFF.

The chain has TRBV19 and TRBJ1-1; 8 bases agree with TRBD1. CDR3 size: 13 residues. Germline trimming cut 5 bases from V and 4 bases from J; bases unmatched to any gene: 3. Germline V gene data show CDR1 as LNHDA and CDR2 as SQIVND (reference sequence). The CDR3 DNA reads as TGTGCCAGTAGTCTCGACAGGGGCACTGAAGCTTTCTTT. It translates to CASSLDRGTEAFF.

This chain links TRBV6-2 or TRBV6-3 with TRBJ2-2; 9 nucleotides align to TRBD1. CDR3 length: 15 residues. The V gene end was trimmed by 5 bases and the J gene end by 6 bases; junction bases not matched to a gene: 7. The germline V gene encodes CDR1 MNHEY and CDR2 SVGEGT. This CDR3 is CASSGRDRASGELFF. For the CDR3, the DNA is TGTGCCAGCAGTGGCCGGGACAGGGCTTCCGGGGAGCTGTTTTTT.

The rearrangement links TRBV6-5 to TRBJ2-1, with TRBD2 matching 13 bases. The CDR3 extends over 15 amino acids. CDR1 and CDR2 from the germline V gene are MNHEY and SVGAGI. V lost 6 bases, J lost 7 bases, and 6 bases stayed unmatched. CDR3 loop: CASRPLAGGLNEQFF. The CDR3 nucleotides read TGTGCCAGCAGGCCACTAGCGGGAGGGCTGAATGAGCAGTTCTTC.

This clone was picked up one time. The rearrangement joins TRBV28 to TRBJ1-2; maybe TRBD1 (5 bases). Germline V gene lookup returns CDR1 MDHEN and CDR2 SYDVKM. This CDR3 comprises 17 residues. Between the trimmed V and J ends, which lost 5 bases and 4 bases, there was a span of 23 bases. CDR3: CASSPGASQSLFYGYTF. In DNA form, the CDR3 reads TGTGCCAGCAGTCCTGGGGCCTCACAGTCCCTTTTCTATGGCTACACCTTC.

This clone showed up just once. The J gene is TRBJ2-5, the V gene TRBV28, with 10 bases that match TRBD2. Germline CDR1 and CDR2: MDHEN and SYDVKM. V lost 5 bases to trimming and J lost 1 base; unmatched junction nucleotides: 4. The CDR3 sequence is 15 residues long. In nucleotides, the CDR3 is TGTGCCAGCAGTCGTAGCGGGGGGCCCCAAGAGACCCAGTACTTC. Protein sequence: CASSRSGGPQETQYF.

The rearrangement links TRBV27 to TRBJ2-3; 8 positions agree with TRBD1. Germline V gene sequence: CDR1 MNHEY, CDR2 SMNVEV (reference sequence). The V and J ends lost 4 bases and 0 bases, in that order; junction bases with no gene match: 12. The CDR3 length is 18 residues. DNA for the CDR3: TGTGCCAGCAGTTCTCCCCTCCTGACAGGGGCCAGCACAGATACGCAGTATTTT. It encodes CASSSPLLTGASTDTQYF.

A single count supports this clone. The chain recombines TRBV6-1 with TRBJ1-2; D is uncertain. The V and J ends lost 0 bases and 5 bases respectively, with 4 bases between them. CDR3 length equals 12 residues. Germline V lookup: CDR1 MNHNS, CDR2 SASEGT. CDR3 bases: TGTGCCAGCAGTGAAGCCGGGTATGGCTACACCTTC. This encodes CASSEAGYGYTF.

In this sample, this clone turned up once. This sequence joins TRBV5-1 and TRBJ2-7, with 8 bases aligning to TRBD2. The CDR3 has 15 amino acids. After removal of 0 bases from V and 2 bases from J, the junction contained 4 bases not matched to a gene. Looked up from germline, CDR1 is SGHRS and CDR2 is YFSETQ. CDR3 DNA: TGCGCCAGCAGCTTGGTAGCGGGGTATGCCTACGAGCAGTACTTC. Residues: CASSLVAGYAYEQYF. The entire variable domain, with the rest obtained from reference TRBV5-1 and TRBJ2-7, is as follows: KAGVTQTPRYLIKTRGQQVTLSCSPISGHRSVSWYQQTPGQGLQFLFEYFSETQRNKGNFPGRFSGRQFSNSRSEMNVSTLELGDSALYLCASSLVAGYAYEQYFGPGTRLTVT.